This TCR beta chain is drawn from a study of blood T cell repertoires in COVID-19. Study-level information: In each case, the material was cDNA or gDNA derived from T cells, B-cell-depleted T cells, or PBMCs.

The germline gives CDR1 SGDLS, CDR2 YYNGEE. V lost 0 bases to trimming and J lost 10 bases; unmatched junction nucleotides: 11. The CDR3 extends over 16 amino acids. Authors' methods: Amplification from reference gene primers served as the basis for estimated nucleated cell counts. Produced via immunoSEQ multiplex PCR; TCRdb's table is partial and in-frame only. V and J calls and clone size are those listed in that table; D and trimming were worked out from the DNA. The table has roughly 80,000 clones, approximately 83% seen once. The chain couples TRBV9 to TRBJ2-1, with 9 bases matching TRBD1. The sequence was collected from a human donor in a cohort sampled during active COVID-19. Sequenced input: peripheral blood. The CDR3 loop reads CASSVDRDRAYDEQFF. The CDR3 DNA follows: TGTGCCAGCAGCGTAGACCGGGACAGGGCTTATGACGAGCAGTTCTTC.